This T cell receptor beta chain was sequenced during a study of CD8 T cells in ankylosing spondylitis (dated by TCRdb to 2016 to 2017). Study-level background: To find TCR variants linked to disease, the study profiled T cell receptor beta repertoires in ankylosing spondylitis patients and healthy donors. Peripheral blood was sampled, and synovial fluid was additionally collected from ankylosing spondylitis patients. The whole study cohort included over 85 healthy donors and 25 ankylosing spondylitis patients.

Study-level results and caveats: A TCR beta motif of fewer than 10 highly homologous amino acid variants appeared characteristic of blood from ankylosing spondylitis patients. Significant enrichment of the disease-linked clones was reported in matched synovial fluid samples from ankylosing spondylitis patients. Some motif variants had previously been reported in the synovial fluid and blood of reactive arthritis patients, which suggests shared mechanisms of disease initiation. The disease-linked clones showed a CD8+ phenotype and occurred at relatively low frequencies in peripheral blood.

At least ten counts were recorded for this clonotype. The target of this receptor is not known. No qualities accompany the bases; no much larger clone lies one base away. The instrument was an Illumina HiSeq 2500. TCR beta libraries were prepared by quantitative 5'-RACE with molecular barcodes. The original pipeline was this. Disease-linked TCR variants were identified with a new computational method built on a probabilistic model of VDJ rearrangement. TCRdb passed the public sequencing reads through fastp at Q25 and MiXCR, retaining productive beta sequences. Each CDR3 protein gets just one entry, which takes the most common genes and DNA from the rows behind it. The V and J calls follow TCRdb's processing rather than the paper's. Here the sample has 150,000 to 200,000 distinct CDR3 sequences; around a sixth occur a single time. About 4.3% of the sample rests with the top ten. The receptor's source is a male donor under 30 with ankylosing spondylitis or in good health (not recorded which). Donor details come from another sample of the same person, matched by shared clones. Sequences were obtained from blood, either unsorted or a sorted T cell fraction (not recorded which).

The DNA is TGTGCCTGTCAGGCGGGGACTGCCACTGAAGCTTTCTTT. This codes for CACQAGTATEAFF. This sequence uses TRBV12-3 or TRBV12-4 and TRBJ1-1; the D gene is perhaps TRBD1, on 5 matching bases. Trimming costs V 11 bases and J 4 bases, and their ends lie 17 bases apart. Counted from cysteine to phenylalanine, this CDR3 has 13 amino acids. Only CDR3 DNA is held: 39 bases, read in frame from base 1.